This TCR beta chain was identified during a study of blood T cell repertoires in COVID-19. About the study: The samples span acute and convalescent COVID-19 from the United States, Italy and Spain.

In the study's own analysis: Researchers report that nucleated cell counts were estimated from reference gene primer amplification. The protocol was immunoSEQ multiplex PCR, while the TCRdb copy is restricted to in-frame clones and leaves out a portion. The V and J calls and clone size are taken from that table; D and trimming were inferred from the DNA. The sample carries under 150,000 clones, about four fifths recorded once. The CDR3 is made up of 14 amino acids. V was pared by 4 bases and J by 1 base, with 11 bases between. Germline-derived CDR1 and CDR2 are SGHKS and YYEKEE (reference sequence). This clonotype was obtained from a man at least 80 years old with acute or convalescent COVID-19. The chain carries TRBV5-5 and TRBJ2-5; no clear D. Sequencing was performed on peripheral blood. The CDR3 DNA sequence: TGTGCCAGCAGCCGGCGAGGCGGCCAAGAGACCCAGTACTTC. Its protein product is CASSRRGGQETQYF.